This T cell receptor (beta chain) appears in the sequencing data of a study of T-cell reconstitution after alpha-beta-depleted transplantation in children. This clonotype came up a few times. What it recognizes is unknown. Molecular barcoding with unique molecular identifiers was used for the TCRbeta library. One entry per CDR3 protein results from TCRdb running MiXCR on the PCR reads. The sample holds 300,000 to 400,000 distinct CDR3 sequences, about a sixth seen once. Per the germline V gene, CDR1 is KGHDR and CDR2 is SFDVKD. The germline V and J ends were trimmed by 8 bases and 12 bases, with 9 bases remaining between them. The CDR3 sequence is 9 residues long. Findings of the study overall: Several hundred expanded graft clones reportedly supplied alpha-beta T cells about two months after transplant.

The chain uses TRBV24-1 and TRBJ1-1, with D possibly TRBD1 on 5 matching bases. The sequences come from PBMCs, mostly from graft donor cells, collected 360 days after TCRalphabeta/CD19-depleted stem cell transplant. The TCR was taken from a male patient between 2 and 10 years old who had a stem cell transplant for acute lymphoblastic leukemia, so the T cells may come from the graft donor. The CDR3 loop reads CATNGGPFF. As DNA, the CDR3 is TGTGCCACCAACGGGGGACCTTTCTTT.